This T cell receptor (beta chain) emerged from a study of cytomegalovirus exposure and HLA in healthy donors. Study-level background: HLA-typed donors were the source of approximately 80 million unique TCRs held in an early data release. Regarding the study as a whole: Roughly even sequencing depth across donors was the assumption behind the presence/absence analyses. Accurate HLA-A and HLA-B prediction from TCR beta sequences was reported for most subjects.

In regard to this clone: The target antigen is unknown.

The V gene lost 6 bases and the J gene lost 0 bases, with 15 bases spanning the gap. Germline loops: CDR1 SGHNT, CDR2 YYREEE (reference sequence). This CDR3 is 16 amino acids long. Donors showed nominal health when sampled, although they likely had unrecorded immune exposures. This PCR relied on a set of 60 Vbeta primers and 13 Jbeta primers. Here immunoSEQ multiplex PCR was the method, and the copy in TCRdb shows in-frame clones only, minus some. The sample holds some 160,000 clones, around 77% seen once. The source of this sequence is a woman aged 30 to 39 in good health and CMV-seronegative. This sequence joins TRBV5-4 and TRBJ2-2, with D maybe TRBD1 (6 bases). Sequencing used PBMCs. DNA for the CDR3: TGTGCCAGCACCACAGGGACCTCTACGAACACCGGGGAGCTGTTTTTT. Amino acid sequence: CASTTGTSTNTGELFF.